A single sample is the source of the 14 T cell receptor beta chains below, sequenced in a study of blood T cell repertoires in COVID-19. The method was immunoSEQ multiplex PCR; TCRdb's version includes in-frame clones alone and lacks a portion of them. The profile shows roughly 99,000 clones, around 74% of them singletons. Sequencing used peripheral blood. These TCRs come from a woman at least 80 years old with active or convalescent COVID-19.

The chain uses TRBV6-5 and TRBJ1-2; D possibly corresponds to TRBD1 (6 bases). CDR3 length: 14 amino acids. Germline V gene data show CDR1 as MNHEY and CDR2 as SVGAGI. Between the trimmed V and J ends, which lost 8 bases and 2 bases, there was a span of 15 bases. The CDR3 coding sequence is TGTGCCAGCGGAATCAGACAGGAAAACTATGGCTACACCTTC. Translation: CASGIRQENYGYTF.

The chain links TRBV7-9 to TRBJ2-1, with 7 bases identical to TRBD2. The CDR3 has 15 residues. Losses at the gene ends were 3 bases for V and 6 bases for J; bases not matched to a gene: 8. Germline values: CDR1 SEHNR, CDR2 FQNEAQ (reference sequence). As DNA, the CDR3 is TGTGCCAGCAGCTTGCAGGGATCGGGAGGCAATGAGCAGTTCTTC. As protein: CASSLQGSGGNEQFF.

The J gene is TRBJ2-2, the V gene TRBV19, with no clear D. There are 14 residues in the CDR3. Looked up from germline, CDR1 is LNHDA and CDR2 is SQIVND (reference sequence). V shed 5 bases and J shed 4 bases, with 11 bases lying between them. The CDR3 DNA is TGTGCCAGTAGTCCATCTATTATCACCGGGGAGCTGTTTTTT. It encodes CASSPSIITGELFF.

This clone showed up just once. DNA of the CDR3: TGTGCCAGCAGGCGGGGCGGGATAACCGGGGAGCTGTTTTTT. This encodes CASRRGGITGELFF. V usage is TRBV7-3 and J usage is TRBJ2-2; TRBD2 is a possible D gene (6 bases). CDR1 and CDR2 from the germline V gene are SGHTA and FQGTGA. V gave up 6 bases and J gave up 5 bases, with 13 bases separating them. The CDR3 is 14 amino acids.

CDR3 nucleotides: TGTGCCAGCAGCTTGAGGACTACGGGTGAGCAGTTCTTC. Its protein product is CASSLRTTGEQFF. The chain recombines TRBV5-4 with TRBJ2-1; weak D call: TRBD2 (6 bases). V was trimmed by 1 base and J by 9 bases, leaving 11 bases between them. Germline V gene data show CDR1 as SGHNT and CDR2 as YYREEE (reference sequence). The CDR3 is made up of 13 amino acids.

The genes are TRBV11-2 and TRBJ2-7; possible D gene TRBD1, 6 bases. V was trimmed by 5 bases and J by 6 bases, leaving 11 bases between them. Per the germline V gene, CDR1 is SGHAT and CDR2 is FQNNGV. The CDR3 contains 12 residues. CDR3 bases: TGTGCCAGCAGCCCACAGGGTATCGAGCAGTACTTC. Its protein is CASSPQGIEQYF.

The rearrangement uses TRBV7-2 and TRBJ2-1; possible D gene TRBD2, 6 bases. The CDR3 totals 16 residues. Germline lookup yields CDR1 SGHTA and CDR2 FQGNSA. Deletions cut 4 bases from V and 5 bases from J, with 18 bases between. CDR3 bases: TGTGCCAGCAGCTACCCGGCCGGGAGAGGGCACAATGAGCAGTTCTTC. This gives the protein CASSYPAGRGHNEQFF. The full variable domain, with the rest looked up from reference TRBV7-2 and TRBJ2-1, is GAGVSQSPSNKVTEKGKDVELRCDPISGHTALYWYRQSLGQGLEFLIYFQGNSAPDKSGLPSDRFSAERTGGSVSTLTIQRTQQEDSAVYLCASSYPAGRGHNEQFFGPGTRLTVL.

To note about this clone: One end of the junction fails to match germline, which may point to a read error. This chain uses TRBV5-1 with TRBJ1-1; 8 bases line up with TRBD1. This CDR3 comprises 14 residues. Germline V gene lookup returns CDR1 SGHRS and CDR2 YFSETQ. The CDR3 bases are TGTGCCAGCAGCTTGGACAGGGCCTACACTGAAGCTTTCTTT. It yields the protein CASSLDRAYTEAFF. Full variable domain (rest looked up from reference TRBV5-1 and TRBJ1-1): KAGVTQTPRYLIKTRGQQVTLSCSPISGHRSVSWYQQTPGQGLQFLFEYFSETQRNKGNFPGRFSGRQFSNSRSEMNVSTLELGDSALYLCASSLDRAYTEAFFGQGTRLTVV.

The chain links TRBV5-6 to TRBJ2-4, with 12 bases that match TRBD1. The CDR3 runs to 16 residues. Germline lookup yields CDR1 SGHDT and CDR2 YYEEEE. Losses at the gene ends were 4 bases for V and 9 bases for J; bases not matched to a gene: 11. The CDR3 spells CASSLGTGGGIGIQYF. The CDR3, as DNA: TGTGCCAGCAGCCTCGGGACAGGGGGCGGGATAGGCATTCAGTACTTC.

The chain uses TRBV29-1 and TRBJ2-2; 9 bases agree with TRBD1. This CDR3 region has 14 residues. The trim removed 5 bases at V and 3 bases at J, leaving 4 bases unmatched. Germline loops: CDR1 SQVTM, CDR2 ANQGSEA. CDR3 bases: TGCAGCGTTAAACAGGGGGCGGACACCGGGGAGCTGTTTTTT. Translating gives CSVKQGADTGELFF.

The CDR3 sequence: CASRGGGISYNEQFF. CDR3 DNA: TGTGCCAGCCGTGGAGGCGGGATCTCCTACAATGAGCAGTTCTTC. The chain is built from TRBV27 and TRBJ2-1; D might be TRBD2 (6 bases). V lost 8 bases and J lost 0, with 14 bases in between. Germline V CDR1 and CDR2: MNHEY, SMNVEV (reference sequence). This CDR3 spans 15 amino acids.

The genes are TRBV6-5 and TRBJ1-5, with TRBD1 as a possible D gene (6 bases). The CDR3 is 14 residues long. Germline V gene sequence: CDR1 MNHEY, CDR2 SVGAGI. V lost 5 bases and J lost 0, with 8 bases in between. The CDR3 spells CASSTGLSNQPQHF. The CDR3 DNA reads as TGTGCCAGCAGTACAGGGCTTAGCAATCAGCCCCAGCATTTT.

The chain couples TRBV6-6 to TRBJ2-1; possible D gene TRBD2, 7 bases. The germline V gene encodes CDR1 MNHNY and CDR2 SVGAGI (reference sequence). This CDR3 region has 11 residues. V lost 6 bases, J lost 15 bases, and 15 bases lay in between. CDR3 region: CASSQGGDRFF. CDR3 nucleotides: TGTGCCAGCAGCCAAGGGGGGGATCGGTTCTTC.

This clone was detected only a few times. The genes are TRBV5-1 and TRBJ2-7; 12 nucleotides match TRBD2. The CDR3 covers 15 residues. Germline V gives CDR1 SGHRS, CDR2 YFSETQ. V was pared by 4 bases and J by 4 bases, with 6 bases of the junction left unmatched. This CDR3 is CASSRLAGVMYEQYF. CDR3 nucleotides: TGCGCCAGCAGCCGACTAGCGGGAGTTATGTACGAGCAGTACTTC. Full variable domain (rest looked up from reference TRBV5-1 and TRBJ2-7): KAGVTQTPRYLIKTRGQQVTLSCSPISGHRSVSWYQQTPGQGLQFLFEYFSETQRNKGNFPGRFSGRQFSNSRSEMNVSTLELGDSALYLCASSRLAGVMYEQYFGPGTRLTVT.